Below, one T cell receptor beta chain is given with its context. This record belongs to a study of blood T cell repertoires in COVID-19. Original processing notes: Reference gene primer amplification yielded estimated nucleated cell counts. This table comes from immunoSEQ multiplex PCR, and its TCRdb copy is limited to in-frame clones, with some not included. The V and J calls and clone size were taken over from that table, and D and trimming were inferred from the DNA. The repertoire has some 300,000 clones, about nine tenths of them found once; the top ten carry about 1.7%. Participants reported their clinical history, and cohort assignment relied on those reports. Two negative PCRs, clearance, or symptom resolution characterized the recovered Cohort 3 donors. The specimen was PBMCs or T cells enriched from blood (not recorded which). The TCR sequence derives from a woman between 35 and 50 years old who had recovered from COVID-19.

The CDR3 sequence is CASSPGDANEKLFF. The CDR3 coding sequence is TGCGCCAGCAGCCCCGGGGATGCTAATGAAAAACTGTTTTTT. V usage is TRBV5-1 and J usage is TRBJ1-4; no clear D. CDR3 length: 14 residues. Germline V gene sequence: CDR1 SGHRS, CDR2 YFSETQ. Deletions cut 4 bases from V and 3 bases from J, with 10 bases between.